One and the same sample provided the 27 T cell receptor beta chains below, sequenced in a study of blood T cell repertoires in COVID-19. TCRdb's table, derived via immunoSEQ multiplex PCR, lists solely in-frame clones and lacks some. The sample has roughly 250,000 clones, approximately 92% seen once. Material for sequencing was PBMCs or T cells enriched from blood (not recorded which). These receptors originate from a woman between 18 and 29 years old who had recovered from COVID-19.

As regards this clone: This same CDR3 is encoded by further DNA sequences in the sample. This chain links TRBV7-9 with TRBJ2-3, with D perhaps TRBD2 (6 bases). CDR1 is SEHNR, CDR2 FQNEAQ, per germline (reference sequence). The CDR3 has 14 residues. V dropped 2 bases and J dropped 1 base, with 7 bases sitting between them. The CDR3 reads CASSLTGGTDTQYF. The CDR3 nucleotides are TGTGCCAGCAGCTTAACGGGAGGCACAGATACGCAGTATTTT.

CDR3 DNA sequence: TGTGCCAGCAGGGAGACAGGTAGTGGCAATCAGCCCCAGCATTTT. It yields the protein CASRETGSGNQPQHF. The chain couples TRBV2 to TRBJ1-5; possibly TRBD1 for D (6 bases). V lost 6 bases, J lost 2 bases, and 14 bases lay in between. The CDR3 runs to 15 residues. Germline V lookup: CDR1 SNHLY, CDR2 FYNNEI.

The table lists this clone with a few counts. This rearrangement joins TRBV3-1 (or the pseudogene TRBV3-2) to TRBJ1-2; no definite D call. With 1 base removed from V and 1 base from J, the gap between germline ends came to 10 bases. CDR1 is LGHDT and CDR2 is YNNKEL in the germline V gene (reference sequence). The CDR3 spans 15 residues. This chain's CDR3 is CASSQVPGFNYGYTF. CDR3 DNA sequence: TGTGCCAGCAGCCAAGTTCCGGGATTTAACTATGGCTACACCTTC.

This clone is a singleton in its sample. The J gene is TRBJ1-1, the V gene TRBV14; maybe TRBD1 (6 bases). The CDR3 contains 15 residues. Deletions cut 7 bases from V and 1 base from J, with 16 bases between. Per germline, CDR1 SGHDN and CDR2 FVKESK. The CDR3 region has the DNA TGTGCCAGCACAAGATTAACAGGGTCGAACACTGAAGCTTTCTTT. It is translated as CASTRLTGSNTEAFF.

The chain combines TRBV6-5 with TRBJ1-1; tentative D call: TRBD1 (5 bases). Germline V gives CDR1 MNHEY, CDR2 SVGAGI. CDR3 length: 13 amino acids. V dropped 7 bases and J dropped 6 bases, with 15 bases sitting between them. The CDR3 region is CASIWGPHSEAFF. The DNA of the CDR3 is TGTGCCAGCATCTGGGGCCCCCACTCTGAAGCTTTCTTT.

In its sample, this clone was seen once. The rearrangement joins TRBV10-1 to TRBJ2-1; D may be TRBD1 (6 bases). The CDR3 totals 18 residues. V was pared by 6 bases and J by 0 bases, with 21 bases between. Germline lookup yields CDR1 WNHNN and CDR2 SYGVQD (reference sequence). CDR3 in DNA: TGCGCCAGCAGCCCGGGACACGTATCGACCTTCTCCTACAATGAGCAGTTCTTC. As protein: CASSPGHVSTFSYNEQFF.

The chain joins TRBV11-2 to TRBJ2-1; 12 nucleotides line up with TRBD2. Germline V gene sequence: CDR1 SGHAT, CDR2 FQNNGV. V was clipped by 3 bases and J by 7 bases; unmatched bases: 7. The CDR3 runs 16 residues. CDR3 bases: TGTGCCAGCAGCTTTTCTAGCGGGGGGGCCAGAAATGAGCAGTTCTTC. Its protein is CASSFSSGGARNEQFF.

The V and J genes are TRBV14 and TRBJ2-7; D not resolved. V was shortened by 0 bases and J by 6 bases, with 6 bases between the two germline ends. The V gene's germline CDR1 is SGHDN and CDR2 FVKESK. This CDR3 comprises 12 residues. The CDR3 DNA is TGTGCCAGCAGCCAAGACAGTGCCGAGCAGTACTTC. Amino acid sequence: CASSQDSAEQYF. The entire variable domain, with the rest obtained from reference TRBV14 and TRBJ2-7, is as follows: EAGVTQFPSHSVIEKGQTVTLRCDPISGHDNLYWYRRVMGKEIKFLLHFVKESKQDESGMPNNRFLAERTGGTYSTLKVQPAELEDSGVYFCASSQDSAEQYFGPGTRLTVT.

This clone was observed a single time. The chain combines TRBV5-4 with TRBJ2-5; D is perhaps TRBD2 (5 bases). Trimming stripped 2 bases from V and 1 base from J, with 6 bases between. The CDR3 spans 13 residues. Per germline, CDR1 SGHNT and CDR2 YYREEE (reference sequence). CDR3 sequence (DNA): TGTGCCAGCAGCTTCGGGATCCAAGAGACCCAGTACTTC. As protein: CASSFGIQETQYF.

V gene TRBV29-1 combines with J gene TRBJ2-7; 9 nucleotides line up with TRBD1. CDR1 is SQVTM, CDR2 ANQGSEA, per germline. The CDR3 runs 12 residues. V was clipped by 6 bases and J by 4 bases; unmatched bases: 4. The CDR3 here is CSVGTGSYEQYF. CDR3 DNA: TGCAGCGTCGGGACAGGGTCTTACGAGCAGTACTTC.

The J gene is TRBJ2-3, the V gene TRBV7-2; the D is unclear. V was shortened by 5 bases and J by 6 bases, with 18 bases between the two germline ends. The CDR3 covers 15 residues. CDR1 is SGHTA and CDR2 is FQGNSA in the germline V gene. For the CDR3, the DNA is TGTGCCAGCAGCCCGTCGTCGATCACGGGTGATACGCAGTATTTT. Translating it yields CASSPSSITGDTQYF.

This chain connects TRBV9 to TRBJ2-1; perhaps TRBD2 as D (6 bases). The CDR3 loop spans 14 amino acids. V lost 1 base and J 6 bases, leaving 11 bases between the germline ends. Germline CDR1 is SGDLS and CDR2 is YYNGEE. The CDR3 bases are TGTGCCAGCAGCGTACTGACGACTAGCAATGAGCAGTTCTTC. Its protein product is CASSVLTTSNEQFF.

The J gene is TRBJ1-2, the V gene TRBV29-1; no clear D. The CDR3 extends over 11 amino acids. Germline V gives CDR1 SQVTM, CDR2 ANQGSEA. Trimming stripped 3 bases from V and 1 base from J, with 3 bases between. The CDR3 spells CSVDHNYGYTF. Here the CDR3 DNA reads TGCAGCGTTGACCATAACTATGGCTACACCTTC.

The chain links TRBV10-1 to TRBJ2-7; the match to TRBD1 covers 7 bases. The germline V gene encodes CDR1 WNHNN and CDR2 SYGVQD (reference sequence). This CDR3 is built from 11 residues. V lost 8 bases to trimming and J lost 3 bases; unmatched junction nucleotides: 1. The CDR3 DNA reads TGCGCCAGCGGGGACAGCTACGAGCAGTACTTC. It is translated as CASGDSYEQYF.

The rearrangement uses TRBV5-6 and TRBJ2-5; no clear D. This CDR3 contains 13 residues. V was trimmed by 3 bases and J by 2 bases, leaving 8 bases between them. Germline V lookup: CDR1 SGHDT, CDR2 YYEEEE. CDR3 DNA sequence: TGTGCCAGCAGCTGGCCAGCGCAAGAGACCCAGTACTTC. Protein product: CASSWPAQETQYF.

The gene calls are TRBV6-2 or TRBV6-3 and TRBJ1-2; 10 nucleotides agree with TRBD1. J was trimmed by 4 bases and V by 6 bases; bases with no gene match: 11. The CDR3 runs to 16 residues. Germline CDR1 MNHEY, CDR2 SVGEGT. The CDR3 is CASSASTGGVVYGYTF. As DNA, the CDR3 is TGTGCCAGCAGCGCATCGACAGGGGGCGTCGTCTATGGCTACACCTTC.

The rearrangement uses TRBV19 and TRBJ1-1; the D gene is possibly TRBD1 (5 bases). The CDR3 loop spans 12 amino acids. CDR1 is LNHDA, CDR2 SQIVND, per germline (reference sequence). V gave up 3 bases and J gave up 3 bases, with 5 bases separating them. The DNA of the CDR3 is TGTGCCAGTAGTATCAGGGACACTGAAGCTTTCTTT. It codes for CASSIRDTEAFF.

V usage is TRBV13 and J usage is TRBJ2-1; TRBD2 matches at 12 bases. Per the germline V gene, CDR1 is PRHDT and CDR2 is FYEKMQ (reference sequence). This CDR3 contains 17 residues. The junction had 5 bases not matched to a gene; V was cut back by 4 bases and J by 1 base. The CDR3 DNA sequence: TGTGCCAGCAGCTCGACTAGCGGGGGTGGGTCCTACAATGAGCAGTTCTTC. It is translated as CASSSTSGGGSYNEQFF.

The rearrangement links TRBV6-5 to TRBJ1-1; 7 bases match TRBD1. Germline trimming cut 10 bases from V and 1 base from J; bases unmatched to any gene: 6. This CDR3 region has 13 residues. CDR1 is MNHEY, CDR2 SVGAGI, per germline. DNA for the CDR3: TGTGCCACGGAGGGACAGTCGAACACTGAAGCTTTCTTT. Protein sequence: CATEGQSNTEAFF.

The J gene is TRBJ2-5, the V gene TRBV5-4; TRBD1 agrees at 8 bases. CDR3 length: 13 residues. Trimming at V came to 2 bases and at J to 5 bases, leaving 2 bases not matched to a gene. Germline V gene data show CDR1 as SGHNT and CDR2 as YYREEE (reference sequence). The CDR3 bases are TGTGCCAGCAGCTTAAGGACAGGGGAGACCCAGTACTTC. It codes for CASSLRTGETQYF.

The chain is built from TRBV13 and TRBJ2-1, with 7 bases that match TRBD2. CDR1 is PRHDT, CDR2 FYEKMQ, per germline (reference sequence). This CDR3 spans 17 amino acids. The trim removed 3 bases at V and 4 bases at J, leaving 12 bases unmatched. The CDR3 nucleotides read TGTGCCAGCAGCTTTCCTGGTGGTCCGGGGGGATACAATGAGCAGTTCTTC. This encodes CASSFPGGPGGYNEQFF. Filled out from reference TRBV13 and TRBJ2-1, the complete variable domain reads AAGVIQSPRHLIKEKRETATLKCYPIPRHDTVYWYQQGPGQDPQFLISFYEKMQSDKGSIPDRFSAQQFSDYHSELNMSSLELGDSALYFCASSFPGGPGGYNEQFFGPGTRLTVL.

The rearrangement uses TRBV5-1 and TRBJ2-3, with D possibly being TRBD2 (5 bases). Trimming stripped 0 bases from V and 1 base from J, with 21 bases between. Germline V gene lookup returns CDR1 SGHRS and CDR2 YFSETQ. The length of the CDR3 is 19 residues. CDR3 nucleotides: TGCGCCAGCAGCTTGGCCCGGTCCACGAGGACTGAGGGCACAGATACGCAGTATTTT. Its protein is CASSLARSTRTEGTDTQYF.

The CDR3 DNA is TGTGCCAGTAGTGAGACGACTAGCGGGGGCGGTGAGCAGTTCTTC. Protein: CASSETTSGGGEQFF. The rearrangement uses TRBV19 and TRBJ2-1; 12 bases map to TRBD2. V trimming: 5 bases; J trimming: 9 bases; junction bases outside the gene matches: 8. Germline assignment: CDR1 LNHDA and CDR2 SQIVND (reference sequence). CDR3 length: 15 residues.

The V and J genes are TRBV14 and TRBJ2-5, with 10 bases matching TRBD2. The ends lost 3 bases at V and 4 bases at J; junction bases unmatched: 5. The germline V gene encodes CDR1 SGHDN and CDR2 FVKESK. CDR3 length equals 15 residues. The chain's CDR3 is CASSQFSGGRETQYF. The CDR3 DNA reads TGTGCCAGCAGCCAGTTTAGCGGGGGGAGAGAGACCCAGTACTTC.

This sequence joins TRBV11-2 and TRBJ2-7; 7 bases map to TRBD1. The germline gives CDR1 SGHAT, CDR2 FQNNGV. This CDR3 is 15 amino acids long. The V gene end was trimmed by 1 base and the J gene end by 0 bases; junction bases not matched to a gene: 3. Here the CDR3 DNA reads TGTGCCAGCAGCTTAGGAGGGGGCCGCTCCTACGAGCAGTACTTC. This codes for CASSLGGGRSYEQYF.

The V and J genes are TRBV5-7 and TRBJ2-7, with 9 nucleotides matching TRBD1. TRBV5-7 falls under the ORF class, with uncertain function. Trimming cost V 5 bases and J 2 bases; bases outside gene matches: 14. The CDR3 is 17 residues long. The CDR3 spells CASSILIRDRVPYEQYF. CDR3 nucleotide sequence: TGTGCCAGCAGTATTCTCATCCGGGACAGGGTCCCCTACGAGCAGTACTTC.

The rearrangement links TRBV4-1 to TRBJ2-7; possibly TRBD2 for D (5 bases). The CDR3 extends over 15 amino acids. CDR1 and CDR2 from the germline V gene are MGHRA and YSYEKL. Trimming stripped 1 base from V and 0 bases from J, with 10 bases between. CDR3: CASSQVGGSSYEQYF. CDR3 DNA: TGCGCCAGCAGCCAAGTGGGCGGGTCCTCCTACGAGCAGTACTTC.